These T cell receptor beta chains were read from a single sample in a study of T cell repertoires in cytomegalovirus infection. TCRdb passed the reads through MiXCR, listing each CDR3 protein once. The sample holds some 170,000 distinct CDR3 sequences; 17% are singletons and the top ten take 20% to 25%. Input material: CD8+ T cells from PBMCs. The receptors were gathered from a human donor in good health (CMV status not recorded). Some clones in this sample may be carry-over from other donors' samples. Both conserved end residues are part of each CDR3. A D gene is named only where the DNA matches it firmly. Clone size is stated in some rows and not others, as once, few, many or a class when expanded.

>NA|many|TRBJ2-4|TRBV7-2
TGTGCCAGCAGCTTAGAATGGACCGATAGAGCCAAAAACATTCAGTACTTC
CASSLEWTDRAKNIQYF
>TRBD2|NA|TRBJ2-3|TRBV7-2
TGTGCCAGCAGCCCCCTAGCGGGAGATACGCAGTATTTT
CASSPLAGDTQYF
>NA|NA|TRBJ2-7|TRBV11-3
TGTGCCAGCAGCGCAGGGACAATGAGTAGAGGGCAGTACTTC
CASSAGTMSRGQYF
>NA|many|TRBJ2-5|TRBV7-8
TGTGCCAGCAGCTTTTCCGGGACAACAAAAGAGACCCAGTACTTC
CASSFSGTTKETQYF
>TRBD2|few|TRBJ2-7|TRBV7-6
TGTGCCAGCAGCTTAGGACCTAGCGGGGAGACAAACTACGAGCAGTACTTC
CASSLGPSGETNYEQYF
>NA|NA|TRBJ1-1|TRBV6-2/TRBV6-3
TGTGCCAGCACCATTACTACGGCGAACACTGAAGCTTTCTTT
CASTITTANTEAFF
>TRBD2|few|TRBJ2-6|TRBV28
TGTGCCAGCGAATTCGGGGGGTCCCTCTCTGGGGCCAACGTCCTGACTTTC
CASEFGGSLSGANVLTF
>NA|NA|TRBJ2-7|TRBV7-9
TGTGCCAGCAGCGATGACAGGTTCAGCTCCTACGAGCAGTACTTC
CASSDDRFSSYEQYF
>TRBD1|many|TRBJ1-5|TRBV30
TGTGCCTGGAAGCCGACAGGGGGCGGGGGTCAGCCCCAGCATTTT
CAWKPTGGGGQPQHF
>NA|NA|TRBJ2-7|TRBV6-2/TRBV6-3
TGTGCCAGCAGTTACTCGGGCAGGGTGCACGAGCAGTACTTC
CASSYSGRVHEQYF
>NA|few|TRBJ1-5|TRBV28
TGTGCCAGCAGCCTCGGTCAAATTTCAGTGTCTGGGCAGCCCCAGCATTTT
CASSLGQISVSGQPQHF
>TRBD1|NA|TRBJ2-6|TRBV7-8
TGTGCCAGCAGCCCATCACCGGGACAGGGGCCCTCTGGGGCCAACGTCCTGACTTTC
CASSPSPGQGPSGANVLTF
>NA|NA|TRBJ2-6|TRBV7-9
TGTGCCAGCAGCTTAGCGTCAAGATCAGGGTCCGACTCTGGGGCCAACGTCCTGACTTTC
CASSLASRSGSDSGANVLTF
>NA|NA|TRBJ1-4|TRBV29-1
TGCAGCGTTGTTGTGGGGGGCGCGGCGCCTAATGAAAAACTGTTTTTT
CSVVVGGAAPNEKLFF
>NA|NA|TRBJ2-7|TRBV28
TGTGCCAGCAGTTTATCTACCGAGCAGTACTTC
CASSLSTEQYF
>NA|few|TRBJ2-7|TRBV7-9
TGTGCCAGCAGCTCCCCGACCACTATCTACGAGCAGTACTTC
CASSSPTTIYEQYF
>NA|many|TRBJ1-2|TRBV7-2
TGTGCCAGCAGCCCCTGGGGGAGCGGCTACACCTTC
CASSPWGSGYTF